This T cell receptor (beta chain) is from a study of control samples from healthy donors and cancer patients. This CDR3 spans 16 amino acids. V lost 2 bases to trimming and J lost 0 bases, with 11 bases between them. Germline-derived CDR1 and CDR2 are LGHDT and YNNKEL (reference sequence). Generated by immunoSEQ multiplex PCR, the TCRdb table keeps only in-frame clones and is missing some. The sample comprises around 93,000 clones, approximately 92% of which are singletons, and approximately 3% rests with the top ten. Sequencing was performed on blood. This sequence originates from a human donor in good health. The donor label of this sample is uncertain. This chain links TRBV3-1 (or the pseudogene TRBV3-2) with TRBJ2-1, with a weak D call TRBD2 (5 bases). This CDR3 is CASSQSPGSSYNEQFF. The DNA for the CDR3 is TGTGCCAGCAGCCAAAGTCCGGGGAGCTCCTACAATGAGCAGTTCTTC.